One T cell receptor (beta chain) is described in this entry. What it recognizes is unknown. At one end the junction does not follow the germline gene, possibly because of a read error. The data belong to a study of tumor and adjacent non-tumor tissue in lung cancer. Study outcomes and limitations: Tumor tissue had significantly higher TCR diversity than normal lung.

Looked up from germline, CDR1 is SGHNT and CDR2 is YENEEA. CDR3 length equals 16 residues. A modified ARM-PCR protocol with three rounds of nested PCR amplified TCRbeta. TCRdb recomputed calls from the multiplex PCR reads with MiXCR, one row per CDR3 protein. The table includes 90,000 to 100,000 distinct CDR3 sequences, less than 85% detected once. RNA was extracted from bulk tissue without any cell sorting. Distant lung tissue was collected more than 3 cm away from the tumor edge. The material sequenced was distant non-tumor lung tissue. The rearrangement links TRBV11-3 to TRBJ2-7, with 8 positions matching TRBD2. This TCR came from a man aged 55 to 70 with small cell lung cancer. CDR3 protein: CAGSSPECGGLYEQYF. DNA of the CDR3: TGTGCCGGCAGCTCACCTGAATGCGGGGGGCTCTACGAGCAGTACTTC.